This TCR beta chain is drawn from a study of shared clonotypes between healthy human individuals. The wider study: A donor's plate count was three for CD4 naive and three for CD4 memory; CD8 naive had two and CD8 memory one.

Sequencing was at deep level. The repertoire was sequenced with immunoSEQ multiplex PCR; TCRdb's copy has only in-frame clones and lacks some. The sample lists over 2 million clones; under 95% were seen once. Germline V gene data show CDR1 as MDHEN and CDR2 as SYDVKM. The CDR3 spans 17 residues. This clone is a singleton in its sample. Its antigen is unidentified. One end of the junction is discordant with germline, which a read error may explain. Notes on the study in general: Depth of sequencing was expected to influence donor clonotype sharing. Of the naive CD4 clonotypes, approximately 5% were shared across a few donors.

The genes are TRBV28 and TRBJ1-5; D might be TRBD1 (6 bases). The source material was naive CD4+ T cells from PBMCs. Subset defined: CD45RA+ positively selected. This TCR came from a man in his late teens or twenties in good health. Some clones in this sample may be carry-over from other donors' samples. The CDR3 nucleotides are TGTGCCAGCAGTATATGGACAGTCCGGAATAGCAATCAGCCCCAGCATTTT. It codes for CASSIWTVRNSNQPQHF.